The sequence of this TCR beta chain was determined in a study of technical replicates of blood from a few donors. Looked up from germline, CDR1 is SGHVS and CDR2 is FNYEAQ. The CDR3 spans 14 residues. Trimming took 6 bases from V and 0 from J, leaving 11 bases between them. Profiling relied on immunoSEQ multiplex PCR, and the TCRdb table lists in-frame clones only, not all of them. The top ten clones hold around 0.35% of a sample with 95,000 or so clones, 85% to 95% of them seen once. The sequenced sample was T cells isolated from PBMCs. The TCR was taken from a human donor in good health. V gene TRBV7-6 combines with J gene TRBJ1-1, with D possibly being TRBD1 (5 bases). CDR3 nucleotides: TGTGCCAGCAGTACCGGGGGGGTGAACACTGAAGCTTTCTTT. Its translation is CASSTGGVNTEAFF.